The T cell receptor (beta chain) described here comes from a study of blood T cell repertoires in COVID-19. Per the original data handling: Counts of nucleated cells, estimated from reference gene primer amplification, were obtained. This table comes from immunoSEQ multiplex PCR, and its TCRdb copy is limited to in-frame clones, with some not included. For V, J and clone size, that table is used; D and trimming come from the DNA. Counted here are some 200,000 clones, approximately 84% occurring once; the ten biggest clones make up 5% to 6.5%. The germline CDR1 and CDR2 sequences are SGHNT and YYREEE (reference sequence). The CDR3 totals 14 residues. Trimming cost V 1 base and J 1 base, with 7 bases left between them.

Sequenced input: peripheral blood. J is TRBJ2-3 and V is TRBV5-4, with D unclear. The receptor was derived from a man aged 80 or over with acute or convalescent COVID-19. The chain's CDR3 is CASSLWQRTDTQYF. The CDR3 bases are TGTGCCAGCAGCTTGTGGCAACGCACAGATACGCAGTATTTT.